This T cell receptor beta chain was sequenced for a study of T cell responses to AZD1222 COVID-19 vaccine. Measured with immunoSEQ multiplex PCR; TCRdb has only the in-frame clones, and not every one. This sample carries roughly 67,000 clones, 80% to 90% of them seen once, and the ten largest clones take roughly 27%. The TCR was taken from an adult who received the AZD1222 COVID-19 vaccine. The sequences come from peripheral blood, collected 28 days after the second AZD1222 dose.

CDR3 region: CASNGLFADTQYF. The CDR3 bases are TGTGCCAGCAATGGACTTTTTGCAGATACGCAGTATTTT. The chain uses TRBV27 and TRBJ2-3, with D possibly being TRBD2 (5 bases). The germline V gene encodes CDR1 MNHEY and CDR2 SMNVEV (reference sequence). CDR3 length equals 13 residues. V gave up 7 bases and J gave up 4 bases, with 12 bases separating them.